This T cell receptor beta chain was sequenced during a study of blood T cell repertoires in COVID-19. Study summary: PBMCs, B-cell-depleted T cells, or T cells were the source of the cDNA or gDNA that made up the material.

The CDR3 spans 14 residues. The germline V gene has CDR1 SQVTM and CDR2 ANQGSEA. V shed 3 bases and J 11 bases; nucleotides not matched to a gene: 10. Assay used: immunoSEQ multiplex PCR; TCRdb lists only in-frame clones, some missing. Of some 200,000 clones listed, approximately 78% were seen once; the top ten hold 9.5% to 15%. V is TRBV29-1 and J is TRBJ2-1; 10 positions match TRBD2. The sample comprised peripheral blood. The source is a middle-aged woman with acute or convalescent COVID-19. CDR3 in DNA: TGCAGCGTTGAGGGACTAGCGCGGCAAATGAAGCAGTTCTTC. It is translated as CSVEGLARQMKQFF.